The present entry profiles one T cell receptor beta chain with its context. TCRdb fed the 5' RACE reads into MiXCR, producing one record per CDR3 protein. The sample includes under 20,000 distinct CDR3 sequences, 27% of them seen just once. The data derive from a study of neurological immune-mediated disorders. The CDR3 loop spans 15 amino acids. Germline V gene data show CDR1 as ENHRY and CDR2 as SYGVKD. Unmatched junction bases numbered 6, after V lost 5 bases and J lost 7 bases. 2 million unsorted PBMCs were stored in RNAlater at -80 °C before RNA extraction. The TCR sequence derives from a man aged 50 to 59 with HTLV-1-associated myelopathy (HAM/TSP). J is TRBJ1-5 and V is TRBV10-3; 12 positions match TRBD1. Sequencing input: PBMCs. The CDR3 region has the DNA TGTGCCATCAGTAGGGACAGGGGGCAAGGACAGCCCCAGCATTTT. The encoded protein is CAISRDRGQGQPQHF.